The rows below give T cell receptor beta chains drawn from one sample of a study of identical twins. A single record per CDR3 protein comes from TCRdb applying MiXCR to the 5' RACE reads. The table records around 480,000 distinct CDR3 sequences, 14% of them present only once. The sample also formed part of further work on yellow fever vaccine responses in identical twins.

Sequencing used CD4+ T cells sorted from blood. All receptors come from a woman between 18 and 29 years old in good health. Both conserved end residues are trimmed from each CDR3. Each record gives: clone size, V gene, CDR3 protein. Expanded clones get a size class; other rows say once, few or many, or leave the size out.

clone size: NA
V gene: TRBV2
CDR3 protein: ASRPRIAVGELF

clone size: many
V gene: TRBV29-1
CDR3 protein: SVAWTSASKNIQY

clone size: few
V gene: TRBV27
CDR3 protein: ASSLRLGPRTDTQY

clone size: many
V gene: TRBV3-1
CDR3 protein: ASSPGPWNEQY

clone size: many
V gene: TRBV12-3/TRBV12-4
CDR3 protein: ASSGTGGELF

clone size: NA
V gene: TRBV12-3/TRBV12-4
CDR3 protein: ASRPQGETQY

clone size: few
V gene: TRBV21-1
CDR3 protein: ASSCGTLGNEQF

clone size: NA
V gene: TRBV2
CDR3 protein: ALAGDPPETQY

clone size: few
V gene: TRBV7-2
CDR3 protein: ASSSSRTGVYEQY

clone size: NA
V gene: TRBV5-1
CDR3 protein: ASSFDRSDTQY

clone size: many
V gene: TRBV11-2
CDR3 protein: ASSVDRGTDTQY

clone size: NA
V gene: TRBV27
CDR3 protein: ASSLGSLGKDTQY

clone size: NA
V gene: TRBV15
CDR3 protein: ATSREGTSGVLGGELF

clone size: NA
V gene: TRBV6-5
CDR3 protein: ASSSGGPYQETQY

clone size: NA
V gene: TRBV28
CDR3 protein: ASSRLAGWEQY

clone size: many
V gene: TRBV3-1
CDR3 protein: ASSQDSSVAGELF

clone size: few
V gene: TRBV10-3
CDR3 protein: AISDREGTEAF

clone size: many
V gene: TRBV10-3
CDR3 protein: AIGRTQNEQF

clone size: NA
V gene: TRBV29-1
CDR3 protein: SGFAGFSTGELF

clone size: few
V gene: TRBV3-1
CDR3 protein: ASSQGGSNSEAF

clone size: NA
V gene: TRBV19
CDR3 protein: ASTNRRQVDTQY

clone size: few
V gene: TRBV12-3/TRBV12-4
CDR3 protein: ASSFLRGGRQLPEQY

clone size: NA
V gene: TRBV12-3/TRBV12-4
CDR3 protein: AGRLAGTNEQF

clone size: NA
V gene: TRBV20-1
CDR3 protein: SAPPQVADTQY

clone size: NA
V gene: TRBV12-3/TRBV12-4
CDR3 protein: ASRPQGALEKLF

clone size: few
V gene: TRBV7-9
CDR3 protein: AYPRSGGLTDTQY

clone size: few
V gene: TRBV12-3/TRBV12-4
CDR3 protein: ASSPHVPETQY

clone size: few
V gene: TRBV7-9
CDR3 protein: ASWAAGGVPLNEQF

clone size: NA
V gene: TRBV9
CDR3 protein: ASSGTAKNIQY

clone size: few
V gene: TRBV7-2
CDR3 protein: ASSLGPLEQYEQF

clone size: few
V gene: TRBV5-1
CDR3 protein: ASSLDRGTNTGELF

clone size: NA
V gene: TRBV21-1
CDR3 protein: ASSKAFDRLYGYT

clone size: few
V gene: TRBV29-1
CDR3 protein: SVEQGGAYNEQF

clone size: NA
V gene: TRBV29-1
CDR3 protein: SGYMTGHKETQY

clone size: NA
V gene: TRBV7-2
CDR3 protein: ASSSSRTSTETQY

clone size: NA
V gene: TRBV29-1
CDR3 protein: SVGSGGPYEQY

clone size: few
V gene: TRBV5-1
CDR3 protein: ASSRLSTDTQY

clone size: NA
V gene: TRBV10-3
CDR3 protein: AISGGHLNYGYT

clone size: NA
V gene: TRBV5-1
CDR3 protein: ASSHSRGTGNEKLF

clone size: few
V gene: TRBV18
CDR3 protein: ASSPLPAGGSYEQY

clone size: NA
V gene: TRBV2
CDR3 protein: ASRGILSSYEQY

clone size: NA
V gene: TRBV28
CDR3 protein: ASRPDSLGSYEQY

clone size: NA
V gene: TRBV12-3/TRBV12-4
CDR3 protein: ASRLGQTNTEAF

clone size: NA
V gene: TRBV12-3/TRBV12-4
CDR3 protein: ASSFPGLAGGVTGELF

clone size: few
V gene: TRBV7-9
CDR3 protein: ASSFVRTDKAF

clone size: few
V gene: TRBV10-3
CDR3 protein: ATCDWTAYNEQF

clone size: few
V gene: TRBV10-3
CDR3 protein: AISVGNYEQY

clone size: many
V gene: TRBV15
CDR3 protein: ATSRDRNEQF

clone size: NA
V gene: TRBV19
CDR3 protein: ASSTPGGAHTGELF

clone size: few
V gene: TRBV6-5
CDR3 protein: ASSYSGGEAF

clone size: few
V gene: TRBV5-1
CDR3 protein: ASSPDPQITDTQY

clone size: NA
V gene: TRBV28
CDR3 protein: ASSPAGGTDTQY

clone size: few
V gene: TRBV9
CDR3 protein: ASSGSRVGSSYNEQF

clone size: few
V gene: TRBV9
CDR3 protein: ASSGETGGNSPLH

clone size: many
V gene: TRBV6-1
CDR3 protein: ASSAEGETQY

clone size: NA
V gene: TRBV14
CDR3 protein: ASSQDGRWRCTYEQY

clone size: NA
V gene: TRBV7-2
CDR3 protein: ASSRGVAGVSYEQY

clone size: NA
V gene: TRBV12-3/TRBV12-4
CDR3 protein: ASSRAQTGYNEQF

clone size: few
V gene: TRBV27
CDR3 protein: ASRNPWTGDYEQY